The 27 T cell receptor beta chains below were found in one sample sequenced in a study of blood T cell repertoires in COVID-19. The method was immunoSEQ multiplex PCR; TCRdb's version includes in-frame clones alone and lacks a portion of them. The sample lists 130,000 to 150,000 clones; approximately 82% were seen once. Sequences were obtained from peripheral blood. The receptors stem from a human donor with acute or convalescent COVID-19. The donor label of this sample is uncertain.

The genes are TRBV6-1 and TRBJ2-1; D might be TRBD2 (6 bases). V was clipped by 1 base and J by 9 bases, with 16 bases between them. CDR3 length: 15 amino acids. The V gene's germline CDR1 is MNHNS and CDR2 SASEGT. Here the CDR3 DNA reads TGTGCCAGCAGTGAAGATTGGGGGGTGCAGGGTGAGCAGTTCTTC. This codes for CASSEDWGVQGEQFF.

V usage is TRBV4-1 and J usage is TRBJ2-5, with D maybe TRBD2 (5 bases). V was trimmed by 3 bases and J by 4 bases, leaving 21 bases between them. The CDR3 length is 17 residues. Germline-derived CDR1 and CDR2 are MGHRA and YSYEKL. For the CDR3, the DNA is TGCGCCAGCAGCCATAGTGGTCGGACTCCTCTTCCAGAGACCCAGTACTTC. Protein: CASSHSGRTPLPETQYF.

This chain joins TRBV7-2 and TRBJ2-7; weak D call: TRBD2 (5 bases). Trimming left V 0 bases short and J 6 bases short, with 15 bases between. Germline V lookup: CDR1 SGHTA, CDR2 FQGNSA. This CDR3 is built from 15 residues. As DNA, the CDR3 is TGTGCCAGCAGCTTAGCGAGACTACCCTCAGGCGAGCAGTACTTC. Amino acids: CASSLARLPSGEQYF.

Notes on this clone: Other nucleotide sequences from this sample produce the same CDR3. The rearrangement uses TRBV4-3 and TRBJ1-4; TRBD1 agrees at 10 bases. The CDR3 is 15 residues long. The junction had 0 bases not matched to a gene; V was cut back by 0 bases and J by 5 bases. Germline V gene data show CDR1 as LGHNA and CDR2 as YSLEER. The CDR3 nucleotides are TGCGCCAGCAGCCAAGAGGGACAGGGGAATGAAAAACTGTTTTTT. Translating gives CASSQEGQGNEKLFF.

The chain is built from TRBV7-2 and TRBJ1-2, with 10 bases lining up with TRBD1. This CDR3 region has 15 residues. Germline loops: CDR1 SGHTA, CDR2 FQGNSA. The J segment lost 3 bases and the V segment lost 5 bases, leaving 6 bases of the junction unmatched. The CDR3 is CASSGAGQGYYGYTF. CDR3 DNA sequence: TGTGCCAGCAGCGGCGCGGGACAGGGGTACTATGGCTACACCTTC.

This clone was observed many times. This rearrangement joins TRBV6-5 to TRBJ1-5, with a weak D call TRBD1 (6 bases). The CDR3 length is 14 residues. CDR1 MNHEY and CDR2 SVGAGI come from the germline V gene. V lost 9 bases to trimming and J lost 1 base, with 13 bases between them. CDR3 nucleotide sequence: TGTGCCAGTAGACAGGACGTAAGCAATCAGCCCCAGCATTTT. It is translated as CASRQDVSNQPQHF.

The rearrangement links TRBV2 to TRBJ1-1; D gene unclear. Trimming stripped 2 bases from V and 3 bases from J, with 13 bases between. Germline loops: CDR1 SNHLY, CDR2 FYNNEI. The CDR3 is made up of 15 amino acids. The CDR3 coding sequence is TGTGCCAGCAGTGAAATGTTATTGCGGTACACTGAAGCTTTCTTT. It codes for CASSEMLLRYTEAFF.

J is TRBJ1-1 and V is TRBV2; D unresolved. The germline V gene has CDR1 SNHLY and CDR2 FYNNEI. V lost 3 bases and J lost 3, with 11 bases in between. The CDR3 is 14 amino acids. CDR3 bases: TGTGCCAGCAGTGATTTTCGCGAGTACACTGAAGCTTTCTTT. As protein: CASSDFREYTEAFF.

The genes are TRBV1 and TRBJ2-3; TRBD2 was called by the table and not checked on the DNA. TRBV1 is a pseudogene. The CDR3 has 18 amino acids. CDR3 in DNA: TGCACCAGCAGCCAAGATCAAACCGGGGGGGCTAACACAGATACGCAGTATTTT. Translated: CTSSQDQTGGANTDTQYF.

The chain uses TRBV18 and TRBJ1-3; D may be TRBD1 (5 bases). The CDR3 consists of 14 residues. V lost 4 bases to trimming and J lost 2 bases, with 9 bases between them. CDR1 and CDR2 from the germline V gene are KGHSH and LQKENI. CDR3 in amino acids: CASSQGFAGNTIYF. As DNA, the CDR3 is TGTGCCAGCTCACAGGGGTTTGCTGGAAACACCATATATTTT.

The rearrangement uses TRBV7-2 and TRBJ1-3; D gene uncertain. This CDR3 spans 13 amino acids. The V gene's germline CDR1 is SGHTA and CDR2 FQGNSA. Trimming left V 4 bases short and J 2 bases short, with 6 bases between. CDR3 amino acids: CASSSTTGNTIYF. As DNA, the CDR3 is TGTGCCAGCAGCTCAACTACTGGAAACACCATATATTTT.

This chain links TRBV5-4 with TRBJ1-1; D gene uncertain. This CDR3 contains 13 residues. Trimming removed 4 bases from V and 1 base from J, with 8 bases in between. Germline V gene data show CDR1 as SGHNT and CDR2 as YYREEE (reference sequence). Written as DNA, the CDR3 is TGTGCCAGCAGCGCCCAGGAGAACACTGAAGCTTTCTTT. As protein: CASSAQENTEAFF.

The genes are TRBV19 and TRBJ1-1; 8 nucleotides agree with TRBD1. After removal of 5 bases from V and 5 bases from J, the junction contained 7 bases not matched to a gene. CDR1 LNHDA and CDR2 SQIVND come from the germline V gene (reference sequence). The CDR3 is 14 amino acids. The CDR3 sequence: CASSSGGLGTEAFF. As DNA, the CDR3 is TGTGCCAGTAGTTCAGGGGGCCTGGGGACTGAAGCTTTCTTT. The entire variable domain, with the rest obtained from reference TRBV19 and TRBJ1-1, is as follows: DGGITQSPKYLFRKEGQNVTLSCEQNLNHDAMYWYRQDPGQGLRLIYYSQIVNDFQKGDIAEGYSVSREKKESFPLTVTSAQKNPTAFYLCASSSGGLGTEAFFGQGTRLTVV.

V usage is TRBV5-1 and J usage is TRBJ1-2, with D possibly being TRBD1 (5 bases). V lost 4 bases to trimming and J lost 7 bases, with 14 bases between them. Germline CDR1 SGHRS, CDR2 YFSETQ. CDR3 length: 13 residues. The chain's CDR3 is CASSERGGGGYTF. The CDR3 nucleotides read TGCGCCAGCAGCGAGAGGGGAGGTGGTGGCTACACCTTC.

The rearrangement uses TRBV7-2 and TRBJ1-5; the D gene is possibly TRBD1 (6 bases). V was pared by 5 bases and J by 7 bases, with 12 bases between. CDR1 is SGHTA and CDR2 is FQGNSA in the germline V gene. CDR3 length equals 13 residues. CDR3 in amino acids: CASSPQGSQPQHF. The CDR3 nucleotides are TGTGCCAGCAGCCCCCAGGGGAGCCAGCCCCAGCATTTT.

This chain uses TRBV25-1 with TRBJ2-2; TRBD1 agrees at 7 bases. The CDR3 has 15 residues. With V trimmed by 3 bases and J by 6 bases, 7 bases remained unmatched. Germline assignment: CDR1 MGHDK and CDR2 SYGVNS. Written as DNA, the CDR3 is TGTGCCAGCAGTGACATGTACAGGGGAGCCGGGGAGCTGTTTTTT. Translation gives CASSDMYRGAGELFF.

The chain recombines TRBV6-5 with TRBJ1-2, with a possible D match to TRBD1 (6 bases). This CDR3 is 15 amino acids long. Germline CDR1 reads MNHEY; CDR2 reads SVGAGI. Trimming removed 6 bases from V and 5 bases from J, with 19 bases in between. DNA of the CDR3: TGTGCCAGCAGAGGAGTACAGGGTAACACTTATGGCTACACCTTC. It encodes CASRGVQGNTYGYTF.

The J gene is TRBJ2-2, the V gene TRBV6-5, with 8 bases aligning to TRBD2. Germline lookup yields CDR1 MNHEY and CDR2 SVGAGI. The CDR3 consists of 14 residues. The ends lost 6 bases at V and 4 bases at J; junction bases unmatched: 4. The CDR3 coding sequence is TGTGCCAGCAGAGAGCGGGGGTTCACCGGGGAGCTGTTTTTT. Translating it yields CASRERGFTGELFF.

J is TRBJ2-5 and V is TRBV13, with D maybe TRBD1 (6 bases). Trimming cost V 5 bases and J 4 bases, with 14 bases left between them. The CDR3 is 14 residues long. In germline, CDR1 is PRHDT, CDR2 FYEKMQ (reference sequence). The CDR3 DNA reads TGTGCCAGCAGCCATACAGGGATTCTAGAGACCCAGTACTTC. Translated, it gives CASSHTGILETQYF. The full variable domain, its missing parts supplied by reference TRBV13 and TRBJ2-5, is AAGVIQSPRHLIKEKRETATLKCYPIPRHDTVYWYQQGPGQDPQFLISFYEKMQSDKGSIPDRFSAQQFSDYHSELNMSSLELGDSALYFCASSHTGILETQYFGPGTRLLVL.

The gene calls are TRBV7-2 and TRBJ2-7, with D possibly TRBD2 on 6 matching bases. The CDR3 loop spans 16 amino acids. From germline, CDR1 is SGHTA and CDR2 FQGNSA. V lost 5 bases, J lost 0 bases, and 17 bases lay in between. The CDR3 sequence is CASSPSYGGSSYEQYF. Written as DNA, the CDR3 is TGTGCCAGCAGCCCAAGCTATGGGGGGAGCTCCTACGAGCAGTACTTC.

In nucleotides, the CDR3 is TGTGCCAGCAAGGAAGGGACAGGAATATATTTT. This translates into CASKEGTGIYF. V is TRBV2 and J is TRBJ1-3, with 8 bases identical to TRBD1. This CDR3 spans 11 amino acids. Looked up from germline, CDR1 is SNHLY and CDR2 is FYNNEI. V dropped 7 bases and J dropped 13; count of bases not matched to a gene: 6.

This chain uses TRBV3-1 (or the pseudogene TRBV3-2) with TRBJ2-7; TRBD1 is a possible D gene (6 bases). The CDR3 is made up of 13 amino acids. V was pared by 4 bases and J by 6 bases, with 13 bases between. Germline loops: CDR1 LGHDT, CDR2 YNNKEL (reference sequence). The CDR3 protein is CASSPQGFGEQYF. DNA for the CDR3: TGTGCCAGCAGCCCCCAGGGGTTCGGCGAGCAGTACTTC.

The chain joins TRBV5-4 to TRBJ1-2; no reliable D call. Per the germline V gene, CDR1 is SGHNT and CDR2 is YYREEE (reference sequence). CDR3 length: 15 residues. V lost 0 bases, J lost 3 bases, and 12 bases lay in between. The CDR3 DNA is TGTGCCAGCAGCTTGGCGGCAGGTTATCACTATGGCTACACCTTC. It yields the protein CASSLAAGYHYGYTF.

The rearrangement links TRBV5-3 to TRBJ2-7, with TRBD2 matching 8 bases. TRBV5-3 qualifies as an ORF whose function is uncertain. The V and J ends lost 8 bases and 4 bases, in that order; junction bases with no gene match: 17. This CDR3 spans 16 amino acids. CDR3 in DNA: TGTGCCAGGGAGGGGTTTAGCGGGGAGAATGGGTACGAGCAGTACTTC. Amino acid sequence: CAREGFSGENGYEQYF.

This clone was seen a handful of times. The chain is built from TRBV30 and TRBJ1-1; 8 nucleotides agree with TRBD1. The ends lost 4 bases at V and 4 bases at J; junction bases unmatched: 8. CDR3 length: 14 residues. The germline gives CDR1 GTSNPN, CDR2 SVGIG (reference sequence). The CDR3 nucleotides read TGTGCCTGGACTCCAACAGGGGGTGGCACTGAAGCTTTCTTT. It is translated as CAWTPTGGGTEAFF. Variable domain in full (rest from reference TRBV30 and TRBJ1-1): SQTIHQWPATLVQPVGSPLSLECTVEGTSNPNLYWYRQAAGRGLQLLFYSVGIGQISSEVPQNLSASRPQDRQFILSSKKLLLSDSGFYLCAWTPTGGGTEAFFGQGTRLTVV.

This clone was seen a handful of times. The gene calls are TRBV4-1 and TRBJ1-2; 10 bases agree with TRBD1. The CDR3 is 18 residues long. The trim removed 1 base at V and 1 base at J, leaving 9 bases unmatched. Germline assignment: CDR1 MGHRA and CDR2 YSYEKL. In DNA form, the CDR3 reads TGCGCCAGCAGCCAAGGGGGCGGCGGGACAGGGGTTAACTATGGCTACACCTTC. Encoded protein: CASSQGGGGTGVNYGYTF.

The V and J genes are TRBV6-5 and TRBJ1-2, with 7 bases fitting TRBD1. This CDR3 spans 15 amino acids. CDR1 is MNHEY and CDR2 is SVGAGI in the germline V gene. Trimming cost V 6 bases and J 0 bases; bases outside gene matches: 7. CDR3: CASSRGTVSNYGYTF. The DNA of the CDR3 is TGTGCCAGCAGCCGCGGGACAGTGTCTAACTATGGCTACACCTTC.